This passage covers 2 T cell receptor beta chains from one sample sequenced in a study of CD8 T cells in Susac syndrome. With random hexamers, 0.5 to 1 ug RNA was reverse transcribed. TCRdb re-derived calls from the immunoSEQ multiplex PCR reads in MiXCR, one entry per CDR3 protein. The table includes roughly 200,000 distinct CDR3 sequences, around 94% detected once. The sample comprised CD4+ T cells from PBMCs. All receptors come from a human donor with Susac syndrome.

CDR3 residues: CASSLSGTSGRLEQYF. CDR3 in DNA: TGTGCCAGCAGCCTGTCGGGGACTAGCGGGAGATTGGAGCAGTACTTC. The chain employs TRBV7-9 and TRBJ2-7; 14 positions agree with TRBD2. This CDR3 has 16 residues. J lost 7 bases, V lost 5 bases, and 10 bases had no gene match. The germline CDR1 and CDR2 sequences are SEHNR and FQNEAQ (reference sequence).

J is TRBJ2-5 and V is TRBV9; 12 bases line up with TRBD2. Per germline, CDR1 SGDLS and CDR2 YYNGEE. CDR3 length: 16 amino acids. V gave up 0 bases and J gave up 5 bases; unmatched junction bases: 5. CDR3 DNA sequence: TGTGCCAGCAGCGTAGGGCTAGCGGGAGGGCGGGAGACCCAGTACTTC. It specifies CASSVGLAGGRETQYF.